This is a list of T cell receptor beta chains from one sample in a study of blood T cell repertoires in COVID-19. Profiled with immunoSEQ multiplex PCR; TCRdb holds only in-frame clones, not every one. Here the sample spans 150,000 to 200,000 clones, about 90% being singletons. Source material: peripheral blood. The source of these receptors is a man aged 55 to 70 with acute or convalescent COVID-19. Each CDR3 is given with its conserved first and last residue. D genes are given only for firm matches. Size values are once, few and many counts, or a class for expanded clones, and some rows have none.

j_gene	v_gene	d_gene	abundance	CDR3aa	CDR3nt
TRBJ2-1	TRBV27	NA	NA	CASSLRETLPNNEQFF	TGTGCCAGCAGTTTACGAGAGACTCTCCCGAACAATGAGCAGTTCTTC
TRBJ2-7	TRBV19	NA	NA	CASSGGLGSYEQYF	TGTGCCAGTAGTGGCGGGTTAGGCTCCTACGAGCAGTACTTC
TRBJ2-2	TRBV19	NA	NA	CASIGSNTGELFF	TGTGCCAGTATCGGGTCGAACACCGGGGAGCTGTTTTTT
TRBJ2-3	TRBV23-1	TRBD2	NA	CASSQASGGRSTDTQYF	TGCGCCAGCAGTCAAGCTAGCGGGGGCCGGAGCACAGATACGCAGTATTTT
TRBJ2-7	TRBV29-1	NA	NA	CSVTRQRSSYEQYF	TGCAGCGTTACTAGGCAGAGAAGCTCCTACGAGCAGTACTTC
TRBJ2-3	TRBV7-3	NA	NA	CASSFEGDYATDTQYF	TGTGCCAGCAGCTTTGAGGGGGACTACGCCACAGATACGCAGTATTTT
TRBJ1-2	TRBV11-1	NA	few	CASSFPGVGGYTF	TGTGCCAGCAGCTTTCCGGGAGTTGGCGGCTACACCTTC
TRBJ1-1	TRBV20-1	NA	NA	CSASSGRNTEAFF	TGCAGTGCTAGTTCCGGGAGGAACACTGAAGCTTTCTTT
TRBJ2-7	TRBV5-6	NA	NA	CASSSTDFTYEQYF	TGTGCCAGCAGCTCCACGGACTTTACCTACGAGCAGTACTTC
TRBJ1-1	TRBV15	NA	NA	CATSGPAGRSRNTEAFF	TGTGCCACCAGCGGCCCCGCTGGGAGGAGTCGAAACACTGAAGCTTTCTTT
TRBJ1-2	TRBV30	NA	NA	CAWSGTAYGYTF	TGTGCCTGGAGTGGGACAGCGTATGGCTACACCTTC
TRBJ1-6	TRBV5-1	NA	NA	CASSSRVSSPLHF	TGCGCCAGCAGCTCCAGGGTGAGTTCACCCCTCCACTTT